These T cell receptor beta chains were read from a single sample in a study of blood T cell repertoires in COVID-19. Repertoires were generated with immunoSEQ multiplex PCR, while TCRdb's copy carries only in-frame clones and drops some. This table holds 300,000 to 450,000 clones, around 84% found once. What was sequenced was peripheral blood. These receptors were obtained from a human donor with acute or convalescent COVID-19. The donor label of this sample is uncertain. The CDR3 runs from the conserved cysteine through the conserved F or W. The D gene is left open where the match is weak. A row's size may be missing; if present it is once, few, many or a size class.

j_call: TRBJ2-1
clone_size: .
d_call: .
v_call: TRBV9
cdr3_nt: TGTGCCAGCAGCGTAGAAGGAGGCGCTACCCATGAGCAGTTCTTC
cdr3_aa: CASSVEGGATHEQFF

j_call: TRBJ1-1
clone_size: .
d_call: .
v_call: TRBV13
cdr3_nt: TGTGCCAGCAGCTTAGTGCCCCCACCGGAGGAAACTGAAGCTTTCTTT
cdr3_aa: CASSLVPPPEETEAFF

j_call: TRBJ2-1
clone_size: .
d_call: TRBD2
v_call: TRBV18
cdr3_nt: TGTGCCAGCTCGTCCCTAGCGGGGGCCAGGTTGGATGAGCAGTTCTTC
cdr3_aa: CASSSLAGARLDEQFF

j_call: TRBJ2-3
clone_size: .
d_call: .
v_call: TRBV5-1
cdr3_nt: TGCGCCAGCAGTGAGGGGGGGCAGGTAGATACGCAGTATTTT
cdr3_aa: CASSEGGQVDTQYF

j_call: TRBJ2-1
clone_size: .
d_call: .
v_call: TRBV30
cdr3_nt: TGTGCCTCCTCCGGGGAGAGTAATGAGCAGTTCTTC
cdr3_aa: CASSGESNEQFF

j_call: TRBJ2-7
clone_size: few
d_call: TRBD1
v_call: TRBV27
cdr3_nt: TGTGCCAGCGGGGACAGCTACGAGCAGTACTTC
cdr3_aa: CASGDSYEQYF

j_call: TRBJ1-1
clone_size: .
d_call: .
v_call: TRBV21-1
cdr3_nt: TGTGCCAGCGGCCAGATTGAAGCTTTCTTT
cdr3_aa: CASGQIEAFF

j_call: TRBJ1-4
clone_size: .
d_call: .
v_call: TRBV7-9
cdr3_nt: TGTGCCAGCAGCTTAGGTTTAGAGAGGAATGAAAAACTGTTTTTT
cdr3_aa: CASSLGLERNEKLFF

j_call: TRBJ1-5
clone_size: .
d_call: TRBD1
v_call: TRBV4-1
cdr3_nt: TGCGCCAGCAGCCAGTCAACAGGGGCGGTAGAGCCCCAGCATTTT
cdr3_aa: CASSQSTGAVEPQHF

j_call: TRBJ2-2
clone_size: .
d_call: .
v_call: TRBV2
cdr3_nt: TGTGCCAGCAGGCGGAACAGGGCCAACACCGGGGAGCTGTTTTTT
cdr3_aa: CASRRNRANTGELFF

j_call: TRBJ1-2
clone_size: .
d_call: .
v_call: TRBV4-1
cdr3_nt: TGCGCCAGCAGCCACGGAACAGACAGATATGGCTACACCTTC
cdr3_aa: CASSHGTDRYGYTF

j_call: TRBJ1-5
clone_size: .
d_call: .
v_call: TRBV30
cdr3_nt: TGTGCCTGGAGTGTAGGGGGGGCTGGCAATCAGCCCCAGCATTTT
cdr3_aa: CAWSVGGAGNQPQHF

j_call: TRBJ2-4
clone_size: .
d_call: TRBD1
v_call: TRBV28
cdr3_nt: TGTGCCAGCAGCTACAGGGGGCTTGGGAACATTCAGTACTTC
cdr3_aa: CASSYRGLGNIQYF

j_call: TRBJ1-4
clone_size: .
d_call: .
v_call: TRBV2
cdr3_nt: TGTGCCAGCCACCGGGAGGTCCCGGGGAGAGAAAAACTGTTTTTT
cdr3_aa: CASHREVPGREKLFF

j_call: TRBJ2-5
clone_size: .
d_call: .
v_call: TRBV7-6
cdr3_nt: TGTGCCAGCAGCTTAGAACTGTCCGAGTATCGGACAGAAGAGACCCAGTACTTC
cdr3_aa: CASSLELSEYRTEETQYF

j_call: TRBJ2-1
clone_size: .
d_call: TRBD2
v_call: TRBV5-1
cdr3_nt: TGCGCCAGCAGCTTGGACTCGGGACTAGCGGGAGCTTTGCAGTTCTTC
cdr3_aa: CASSLDSGLAGALQFF

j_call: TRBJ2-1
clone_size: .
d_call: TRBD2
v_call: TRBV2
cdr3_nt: TGTGCCAGCAGTGTGACGGGACTAGCGGGGCAAATGGAGCAGTTCTTC
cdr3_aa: CASSVTGLAGQMEQFF

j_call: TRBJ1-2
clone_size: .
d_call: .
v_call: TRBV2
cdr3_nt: TGTGCCAGCAGTGACCGGCGGGGCTACACCTTC
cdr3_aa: CASSDRRGYTF

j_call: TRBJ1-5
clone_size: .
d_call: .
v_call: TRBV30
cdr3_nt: TGTGCCTGGAGTCTTAGTAGCAATCAGCCCCAGCATTTT
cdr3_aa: CAWSLSSNQPQHF

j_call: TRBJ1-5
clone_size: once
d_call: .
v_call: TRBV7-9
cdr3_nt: TGTGCCAGCAGCTTAGACAGCGGCGGGAATCAGCCCCAGCATTTT
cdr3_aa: CASSLDSGGNQPQHF

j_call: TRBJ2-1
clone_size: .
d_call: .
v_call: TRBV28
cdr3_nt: TGTGCCAGCGCAATCCTTAGGAGAGAGCAGTTCTTC
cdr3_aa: CASAILRREQFF

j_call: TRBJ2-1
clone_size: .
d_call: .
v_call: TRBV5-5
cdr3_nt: TGTGCCAGCAGCCGGTGGGGCAACAATGAGCAGTTCTTC
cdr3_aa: CASSRWGNNEQFF

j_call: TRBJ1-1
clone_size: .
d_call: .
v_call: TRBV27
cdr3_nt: TGTGCCAGCAGACTAAGGCAGGGGAACACTGAAGCTTTCTTT
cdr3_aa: CASRLRQGNTEAFF

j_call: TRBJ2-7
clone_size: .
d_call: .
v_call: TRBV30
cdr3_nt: TGTGCCTGGAGTGACAGACAGGCAGGTGTCTACGAGCAGTACTTC
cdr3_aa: CAWSDRQAGVYEQYF

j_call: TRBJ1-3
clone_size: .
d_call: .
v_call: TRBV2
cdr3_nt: TGTGCCAGCAGGGAGACAGATCTTCCGGGAAACACCATATATTTT
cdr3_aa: CASRETDLPGNTIYF

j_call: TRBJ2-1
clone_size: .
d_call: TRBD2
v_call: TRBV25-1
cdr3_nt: TGTGCCAACTACCCCCCGGGACTAGCGACCTACAATGAGCAGTTCTTC
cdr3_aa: CANYPPGLATYNEQFF

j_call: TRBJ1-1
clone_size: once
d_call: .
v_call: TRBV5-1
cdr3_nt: TGCGCCAGCAGCTTGAGGGGGTTGAACACTGAAGCTTTCTTT
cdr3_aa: CASSLRGLNTEAFF

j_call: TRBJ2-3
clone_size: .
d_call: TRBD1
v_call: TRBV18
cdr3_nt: TGTGCCAGCTCACCTCCCGGGCGGGGACAGGGCCGATCTAGCACAGATACGCAGTATTTT
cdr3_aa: CASSPPGRGQGRSSTDTQYF

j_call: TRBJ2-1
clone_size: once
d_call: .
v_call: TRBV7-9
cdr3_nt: TGTGCCAGCAGCCAACAGGGTAACCAGGCCATTGAGCAGTTCTTC
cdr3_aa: CASSQQGNQAIEQFF

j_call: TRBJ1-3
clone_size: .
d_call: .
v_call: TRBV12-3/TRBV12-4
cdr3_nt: TGTGCCAGCAGTCCTAACCAGGGGAACACCATATATTTT
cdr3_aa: CASSPNQGNTIYF

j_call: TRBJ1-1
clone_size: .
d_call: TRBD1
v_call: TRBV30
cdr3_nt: TGTGCCTGGAGTCTGACTTCGACAGGGACTACTGAAGCTTTCTTT
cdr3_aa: CAWSLTSTGTTEAFF

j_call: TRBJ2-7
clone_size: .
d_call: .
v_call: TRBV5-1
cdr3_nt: TGCGCCAGCAGCTTGGGTCCGACCGCGGCCTACGAGCAGTACTTC
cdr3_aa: CASSLGPTAAYEQYF

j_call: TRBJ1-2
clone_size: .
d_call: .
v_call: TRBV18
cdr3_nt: TGTGCCAGCTCACCCGTAGCCTCAACAGGGGGCTACACCTTC
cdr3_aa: CASSPVASTGGYTF

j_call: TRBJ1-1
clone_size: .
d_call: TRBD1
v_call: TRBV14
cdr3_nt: TGTGCCAGCAGCCAAGCTTATAGGGGGCGAGCTTTCTTT
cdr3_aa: CASSQAYRGRAFF

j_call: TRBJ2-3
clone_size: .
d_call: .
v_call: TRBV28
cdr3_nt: TGTGCCAGCACCCAGAGCACAGATACGCAGTATTTT
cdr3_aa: CASTQSTDTQYF

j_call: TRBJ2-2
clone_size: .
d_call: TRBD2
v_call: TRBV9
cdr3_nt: TGTGCCAGCAGCGTAGGACTAGCGGGTATCACCGGGGAGCTGTTTTTT
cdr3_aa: CASSVGLAGITGELFF

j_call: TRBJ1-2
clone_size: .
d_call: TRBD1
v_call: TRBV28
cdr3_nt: TGTGCCAGCACAGGGGGAGTCCGGGGCTACACCTTC
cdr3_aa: CASTGGVRGYTF

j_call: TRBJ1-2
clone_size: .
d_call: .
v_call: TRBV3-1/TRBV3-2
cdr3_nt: TGTGCCAGCAGCCCGTCGACAAGCTATGGCTACACCTTC
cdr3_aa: CASSPSTSYGYTF

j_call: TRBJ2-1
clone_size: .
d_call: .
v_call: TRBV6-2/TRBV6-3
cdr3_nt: TGTGCCAGCAGTCCCCAGGGGAACGGAATCAATGAGCAGTTCTTC
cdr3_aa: CASSPQGNGINEQFF

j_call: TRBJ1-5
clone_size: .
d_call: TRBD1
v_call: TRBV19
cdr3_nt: TGTGCCAGTAGTCTCCGACAGGGGCATCAGCCCCAGCATTTT
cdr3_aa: CASSLRQGHQPQHF

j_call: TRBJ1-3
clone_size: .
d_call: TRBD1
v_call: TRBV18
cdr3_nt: TGTGCCAGCTCACCGACAGGACAGGGAATTGGTGGAAACACCATATATTTT
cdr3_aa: CASSPTGQGIGGNTIYF

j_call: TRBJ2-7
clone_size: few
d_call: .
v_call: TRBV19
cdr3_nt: TGTGCCAGTAGTATTGTCGCGGGCCCCTACGAGCAGTACTTC
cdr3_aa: CASSIVAGPYEQYF

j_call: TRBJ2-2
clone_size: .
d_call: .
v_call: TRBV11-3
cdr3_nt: TGTGCCAGCAGCTTAGACAGGGGGCGACTAGCGGCGCCGAACACCGGGGAGCTGTTTTTT
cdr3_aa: CASSLDRGRLAAPNTGELFF

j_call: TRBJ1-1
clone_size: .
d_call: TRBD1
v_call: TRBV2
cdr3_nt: TGTGCCAGCAGCCGAAAGGTCGGACAGGAACAAATGAACACTGAAGCTTTCTTT
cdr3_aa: CASSRKVGQEQMNTEAFF

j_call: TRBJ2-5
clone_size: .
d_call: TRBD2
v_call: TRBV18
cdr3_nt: TGTGCCAGCTCACCACCGACTAGCGGGGGCCCTACGCGAGAGACCCAGTACTTC
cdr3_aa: CASSPPTSGGPTRETQYF

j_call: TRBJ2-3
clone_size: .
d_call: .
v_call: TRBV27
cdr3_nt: TGTGCCAGCGGTACAGGGGGGGGAGATACGCAGTATTTT
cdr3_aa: CASGTGGGDTQYF

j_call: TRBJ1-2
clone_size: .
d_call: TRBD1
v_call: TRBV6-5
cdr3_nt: TGTGCCAGCCGGACAGGGGGCAACTATGGCTACACCTTC
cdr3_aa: CASRTGGNYGYTF

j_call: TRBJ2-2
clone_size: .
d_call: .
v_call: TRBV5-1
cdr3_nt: TGCGCCAGCAGCGGAACAGGGCCCACCGGGGAGCTGTTTTTT
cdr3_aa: CASSGTGPTGELFF

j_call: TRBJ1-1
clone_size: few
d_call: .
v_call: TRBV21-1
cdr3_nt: TGTGCCAGCAGCAAAGGATGGGACAGGGTCCCACCAGACACTGAAGCTTTCTTT
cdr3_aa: CASSKGWDRVPPDTEAFF

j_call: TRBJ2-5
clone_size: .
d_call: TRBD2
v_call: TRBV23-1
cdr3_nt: TGCGCCAGCAGCCTCCGGGAGGTAGGGGAGACCCAGTACTTC
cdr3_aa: CASSLREVGETQYF